This TCR beta chain was sequenced in a study of blood T cell repertoires in COVID-19. V shed 5 bases and J 3 bases; nucleotides not matched to a gene: 6. Germline CDR1 SGHRS, CDR2 YFSETQ. This CDR3 has 14 residues. Only in-frame clones appear in the TCRdb table, and some are missing; sequencing was by immunoSEQ multiplex PCR. The table has roughly 200,000 clones, 82% seen once. The receptor comes from a woman aged 55-70 years with COVID-19, enrolled during active disease. The V gene is TRBV5-1, the J gene TRBJ1-2, with 8 bases that match TRBD1. The sequenced sample was peripheral blood. CDR3 nucleotides: TGCGCCAGCAGGCGTCCGGGACAGGACTATGGCTACACCTTC. Its protein is CASRRPGQDYGYTF.